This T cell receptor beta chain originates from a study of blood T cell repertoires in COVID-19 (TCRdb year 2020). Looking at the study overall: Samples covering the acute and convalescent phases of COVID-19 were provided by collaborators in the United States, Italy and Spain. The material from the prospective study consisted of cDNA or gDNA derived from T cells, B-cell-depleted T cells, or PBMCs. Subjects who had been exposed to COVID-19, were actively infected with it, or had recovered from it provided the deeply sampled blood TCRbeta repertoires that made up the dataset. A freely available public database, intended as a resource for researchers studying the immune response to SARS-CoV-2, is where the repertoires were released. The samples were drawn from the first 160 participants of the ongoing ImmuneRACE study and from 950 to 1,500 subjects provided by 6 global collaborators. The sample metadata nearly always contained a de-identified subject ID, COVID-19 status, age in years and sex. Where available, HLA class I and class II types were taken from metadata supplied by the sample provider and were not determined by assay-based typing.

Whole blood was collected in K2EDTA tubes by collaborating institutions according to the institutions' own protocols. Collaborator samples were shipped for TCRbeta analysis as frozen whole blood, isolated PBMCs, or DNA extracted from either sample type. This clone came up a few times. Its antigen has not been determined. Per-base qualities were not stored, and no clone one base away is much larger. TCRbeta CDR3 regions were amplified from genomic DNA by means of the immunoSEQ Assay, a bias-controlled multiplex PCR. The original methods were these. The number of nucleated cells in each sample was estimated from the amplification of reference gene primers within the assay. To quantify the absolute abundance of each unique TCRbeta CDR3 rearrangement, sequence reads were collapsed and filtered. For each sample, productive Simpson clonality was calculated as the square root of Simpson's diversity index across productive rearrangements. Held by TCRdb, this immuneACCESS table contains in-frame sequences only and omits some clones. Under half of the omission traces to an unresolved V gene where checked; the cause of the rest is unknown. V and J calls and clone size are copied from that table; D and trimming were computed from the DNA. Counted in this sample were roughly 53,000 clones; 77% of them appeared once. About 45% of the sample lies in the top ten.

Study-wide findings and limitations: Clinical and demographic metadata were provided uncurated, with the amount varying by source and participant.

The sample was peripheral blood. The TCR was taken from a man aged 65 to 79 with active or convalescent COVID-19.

The CDR3 here reads CATSVSDRVSSPLHF. The DNA sequence is as follows: TGTGCCACCAGTGTTTCCGACAGGGTCAGCTCACCCCTCCACTTT. The chain links TRBV24-1 with TRBJ1-6; TRBD1 aligns with 7 central bases. The V end gives up 5 bases and the J end 10 bases, leaving 10 bases in the junction not matched to a gene. Including the terminal cysteine and phenylalanine, the CDR3 comprises 15 residues. Only the CDR3 portion is preserved as DNA: 45 bases, with reading frame beginning at the first base. The CDR1 and CDR2 encoded by the germline V gene are KGHDR and SFDVKD.